This T cell receptor beta chain stems from a study of naive and memory T cell subsets. Study-wide results and caveats: Especially in CD8 cells, naive repertoires contained a few larger clonotypes, possibly CD45RA-re-expressing memory cells.

CDR1 is LNHDA, CDR2 SQIVND, per germline (reference sequence). The CDR3 length is 18 residues. J gave up 3 bases and V 4 bases, and 15 bases lay outside the gene matches. An equimolar mix of two oligonucleotides served as the beta constant-region primer for TRBC1 and TRBC2. Ligated cDNA was amplified by four rounds of PCR with nested alpha and beta constant-region primers and SP2. TCRdb analysed the UMI-ligation and nested PCR reads with MiXCR anew, one entry per CDR3 protein. The sample records more than 95,000 distinct CDR3 sequences, about 14% being singletons. On this clonotype itself: The antigen is undetermined.

This sequence was found in a human donor in good health. Sequenced sample: naive CD8+ T cells from blood. V usage is TRBV19 and J usage is TRBJ1-1, with 9 positions matching TRBD1. CDR3 bases: TGTGCCAGTAGTAAGCGGACAGGGGACGTTATGGAGGACACTGAAGCTTTCTTT. Translated, it gives CASSKRTGDVMEDTEAFF.